These T cell receptor beta chains were read from a single sample in a study of T cells after posttransplantation cyclophosphamide. Profiled with immunoSEQ multiplex PCR; TCRdb holds only in-frame clones, not every one. The sample lists about 31,000 clones, around 90% occurring once. The sample taken for sequencing was naive CD4+ T cells sorted from blood. The receptors originated from a young man in good health and a related stem cell transplant donor. The CDR3 runs from the conserved cysteine through the conserved F or W. D genes are given only for firm matches. Size tells how often a clone was seen (once, few, many) or the class of an expanded clone, and some rows leave it out.

J gene | D gene | V gene | clone size | CDR3 DNA | CDR3 protein
TRBJ1-5 | TRBD1 | TRBV7-2 | . | TGTGCCAGCAGCTTCGGACAGGGGGGTAAGGGACAGCCCCAGCATTTT | CASSFGQGGKGQPQHF
TRBJ2-5 | . | TRBV19 | . | TGTGCCAGTAGTATAGATCGGACCCAGGGGCCGATGGGAGAGACCCAGTACTTC | CASSIDRTQGPMGETQYF
TRBJ2-5 | . | TRBV7-8 | . | TGTGCCAGCAGCCCCGGGGTCCTTCAGCGAGAGACCCAGTACTTC | CASSPGVLQRETQYF
TRBJ1-1 | . | TRBV2 | . | TGTGCCAGCTCCCTGGGGCGTATGAACACTGAAGCTTTCTTT | CASSLGRMNTEAFF
TRBJ1-2 | . | TRBV9 | . | TGTGCCAGCAGCCTCAGGGGTAACTATGGCTACACCTTC | CASSLRGNYGYTF
TRBJ2-2 | . | TRBV6-5 | . | TGTGCCAGCAGCCCGGGGACATTCGCCACCGGGGAGCTGTTTTTT | CASSPGTFATGELFF
TRBJ2-4 | . | TRBV5-1 | . | TGCGCCAGCAGCCTGGCCGTGACAGAAGCCATTAACAAAAACATTCAGTACTTC | CASSLAVTEAINKNIQYF
TRBJ1-1 | . | TRBV9 | once | TGTGCCAGCAGCGTACCGGGGAGCACTGAAGCTTTCTTT | CASSVPGSTEAFF
TRBJ1-2 | TRBD1 | TRBV5-8 | . | TGTGCCAGCAGCTTGTTGACAGGGTTAGCTAACTATGGCTACACCTTC | CASSLLTGLANYGYTF
TRBJ2-5 | TRBD1 | TRBV28 | once | TGTGCCAGCGGGGCGACAGGGGGTCCCCAAGAGACCCAGTACTTC | CASGATGGPQETQYF
TRBJ1-2 | TRBD1 | TRBV7-9 | . | TGTGCCAGCAGCCACGACAGGGAATGGGGCTACACCTTC | CASSHDREWGYTF
TRBJ1-3 | TRBD1 | TRBV7-9 | . | TGTGCCAGCAGCTCCTTAACAGGGGCTGGAAACACCATATATTTT | CASSSLTGAGNTIYF
TRBJ2-3 | . | TRBV6-5 | . | TGTGCCAGCAGTCGGTTCAGCACAGATACGCAGTATTTT | CASSRFSTDTQYF
TRBJ2-5 | . | TRBV29-1 | . | TGCAGCGTTGCTCCCCGACAGGTTGAAGAGACCCAGTACTTC | CSVAPRQVEETQYF
TRBJ1-1 | . | TRBV28 | once | TGTGCCAGCAGTTTATCACGGGGGGCCGGCACTGAAGCTTTCTTT | CASSLSRGAGTEAFF
TRBJ1-2 | . | TRBV19 | . | TGTGCCAGTAGTAACCGACAGGCGGTGGACTATGGCTACACCTTC | CASSNRQAVDYGYTF
TRBJ2-5 | . | TRBV4-1 | . | TGCGCCAGCAGCCAAGAGGAGAACCAAGAGACCCAGTACTTC | CASSQEENQETQYF
TRBJ2-3 | TRBD2 | TRBV5-6 | few | TGTGCCAGCAGCTCACTAGCGGGGGGCCCGCAATTT | CASSSLAGGPQF
TRBJ2-5 | TRBD2 | TRBV5-6 | once | TGTGCCAGCAGCGCGGGGGGAACCCAAGAGACCCAGTACTTC | CASSAGGTQETQYF
TRBJ2-7 | TRBD1 | TRBV19 | . | TGTGCCAGTAGCCTATCCCGGGGACAGTCCTACGAGCAGTACTTC | CASSLSRGQSYEQYF
TRBJ1-6 | TRBD1 | TRBV6-5 | . | TGTGCCAGCAGTAGATGGGGACAGGGACAATCACCCCTCCACTTT | CASSRWGQGQSPLHF
TRBJ2-7 | . | TRBV4-1 | . | TGCGCCAGCAGCCAAGGGGGCAGGGGGGCGTGGGAGCAGTACTTC | CASSQGGRGAWEQYF
TRBJ1-2 | . | TRBV29-1 | . | TGCAGCGTAGACAGTATCGACATCTATGGCTACACCTTC | CSVDSIDIYGYTF
TRBJ2-2 | . | TRBV9 | . | TGTGCCAGCAGCGTAGAGGCAGCGAAGAGCGGGGAGCTGTTTTTT | CASSVEAAKSGELFF
TRBJ1-5 | . | TRBV15 | once | TGTGCCACCAGCAATCAAGGGGGAAATCAGCCCCAGCATTTT | CATSNQGGNQPQHF
TRBJ2-2 | TRBD1 | TRBV10-3 | . | TGTGCCATCAGCGGCCGGGACAGCTTCACCGGGGAGCTGTTTTTT | CAISGRDSFTGELFF
TRBJ2-7 | TRBD1 | TRBV11-2 | . | TGTGCCAGCAGCTCTGGGACAGGGAATAAGGACGAGCAGTACTTC | CASSSGTGNKDEQYF
TRBJ1-2 | TRBD1 | TRBV2 | once | TGTGCCAGCAGGGGGGACAGGAGACCCTATGGCTACACCTTC | CASRGDRRPYGYTF
TRBJ2-7 | . | TRBV5-1 | . | TGCGCCAGCAGCTTGGTACGGAGTTTTTGGTACTTC | CASSLVRSFWYF
TRBJ1-1 | TRBD1 | TRBV18 | . | TGTGCCAGCTCAGATGCAGGGGGCTCTGAAGCTTTCTTT | CASSDAGGSEAFF
TRBJ2-1 | TRBD1 | TRBV4-3 | . | TGCGCCAGCAGCCTCGGGACAGCCTCCTACAATGAGCAGTTCTTC | CASSLGTASYNEQFF
TRBJ1-2 | . | TRBV6-1 | . | TGTGCCAGCAGTGAATTGCAGACAGGCTATGGCTACACCTTC | CASSELQTGYGYTF
TRBJ2-1 | TRBD2 | TRBV7-8 | . | TGTGCCAGCACCCTTGGGCTAGCGGGGGGGCCGAATGAGCAGTTCTTC | CASTLGLAGGPNEQFF
TRBJ1-6 | . | TRBV7-9 | . | TGTGCCAGCAGCTACCCGGGATCACCCCTCCACTTT | CASSYPGSPLHF
TRBJ2-5 | TRBD2 | TRBV19 | once | TGTGCCAGTAGTCCCGGACTAGCGGGGAAACAAGAGACCCAGTACTTC | CASSPGLAGKQETQYF
TRBJ2-5 | TRBD1 | TRBV11-2 | . | TGTGCCAGCAGCTCCGGACAGGCGACGGAGACCCAGTACTTC | CASSSGQATETQYF
TRBJ1-2 | TRBD1 | TRBV28 | . | TGTGCCAGCAGGATAGACAGGGCCCTCGCCGGCTACACCTTC | CASRIDRALAGYTF
TRBJ2-7 | TRBD1 | TRBV7-9 | . | TGTGCCAGCAGCTCGGACAGGGTGGGCTACGAGCAGTACTTC | CASSSDRVGYEQYF
TRBJ1-1 | TRBD1 | TRBV5-1 | . | TGCGCCAGCAGCCAAGAACCGACAGGGGTGAACACTGAAGCTTTCTTT | CASSQEPTGVNTEAFF
TRBJ2-5 | TRBD1 | TRBV7-3 | . | TGTGCCAGCAGCCGAGGACAGGGGACACAAGAGACCCAGTACTTC | CASSRGQGTQETQYF
TRBJ1-2 | TRBD1 | TRBV6-6 | few | TGTGCCAGCAGTTACTTTCCGGGACAGGGATATGGCTACACCTTC | CASSYFPGQGYGYTF
TRBJ2-2 | . | TRBV27 | once | TGTGCCAGCAGTTTAAGGGGGGGGGCCACCGGGGAGCTGTTTTTT | CASSLRGGATGELFF
TRBJ1-6 | TRBD1 | TRBV2 | . | TGTGCCAGCCGACAGGGGGCGAGCTCCTATAATTCACCCCTCCACTTT | CASRQGASSYNSPLHF
TRBJ1-3 | . | TRBV9 | . | TGTGCCAGCAGCCTTGGAAACACCATATATTTT | CASSLGNTIYF
TRBJ1-1 | . | TRBV18 | . | TGTGCCAGCTCACCAAGGGAGGGGGAGGGTCCTGAAGCTTTCTTT | CASSPREGEGPEAFF
TRBJ1-2 | . | TRBV20-1 | . | TGCAGCCAACAGAGGGGGGGAGGCTACACCTTC | CSQQRGGGYTF
TRBJ1-6 | . | TRBV10-3 | . | TGTGCCATCATTGGAGGAGGCCCCGGGGATAATTCACCCCTCCACTTT | CAIIGGGPGDNSPLHF
TRBJ2-7 | . | TRBV19 | . | TGTGCCAGTAGTACCGGGACAAGGGTCTACGAGCAGTACTTC | CASSTGTRVYEQYF
TRBJ1-1 | . | TRBV6-5 | . | TGTGCCAGCAGTTCAGTAGACAGTGAAGCTTTCTTT | CASSSVDSEAFF
TRBJ2-2 | . | TRBV7-7 | . | TGTGCTAGCAGCTTGAGGGAGACCGGGGAGCTGTTTTTT | CASSLRETGELFF
TRBJ1-5 | . | TRBV6-5 | . | TGTGCCAGCAGTCCGGACATTAGCACATATCAGCCCCAGCATTTT | CASSPDISTYQPQHF